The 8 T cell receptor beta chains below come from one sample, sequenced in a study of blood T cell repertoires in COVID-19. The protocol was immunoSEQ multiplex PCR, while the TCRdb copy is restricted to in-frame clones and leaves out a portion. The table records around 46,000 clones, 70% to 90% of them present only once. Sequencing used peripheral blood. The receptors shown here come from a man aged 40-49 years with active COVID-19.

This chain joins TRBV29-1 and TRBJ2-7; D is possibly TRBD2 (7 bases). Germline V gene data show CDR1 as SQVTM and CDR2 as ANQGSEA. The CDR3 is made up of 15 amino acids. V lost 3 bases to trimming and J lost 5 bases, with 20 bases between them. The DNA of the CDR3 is TGCAGCGTTGATACCCGAGGGGGGGGATTTAACGAGCAGTACTTC. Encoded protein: CSVDTRGGGFNEQYF.

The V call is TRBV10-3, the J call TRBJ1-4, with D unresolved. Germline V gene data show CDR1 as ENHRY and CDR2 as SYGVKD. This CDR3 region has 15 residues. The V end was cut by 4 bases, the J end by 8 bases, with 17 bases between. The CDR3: CAISAGGPLGEKLFF. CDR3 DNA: TGTGCCATCAGTGCGGGAGGACCCCTTGGGGAAAAACTGTTTTTT.

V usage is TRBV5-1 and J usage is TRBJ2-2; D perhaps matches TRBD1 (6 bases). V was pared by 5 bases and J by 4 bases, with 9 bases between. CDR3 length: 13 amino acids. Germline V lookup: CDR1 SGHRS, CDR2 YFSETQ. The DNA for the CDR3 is TGCGCCAGCAGGGAAGGGGGCACCGGGGAGCTGTTTTTT. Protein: CASREGGTGELFF.

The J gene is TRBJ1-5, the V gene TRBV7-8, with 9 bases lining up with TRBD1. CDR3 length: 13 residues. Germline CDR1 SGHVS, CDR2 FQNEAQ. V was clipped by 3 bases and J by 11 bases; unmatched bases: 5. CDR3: CASSFSRDRAQHF. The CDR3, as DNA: TGTGCCAGCAGCTTTAGCCGGGACAGGGCCCAGCATTTT.

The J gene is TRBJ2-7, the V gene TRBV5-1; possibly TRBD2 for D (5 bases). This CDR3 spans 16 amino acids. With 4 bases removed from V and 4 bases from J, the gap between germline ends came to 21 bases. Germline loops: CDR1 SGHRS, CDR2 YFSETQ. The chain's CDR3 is CASSRTMRASRYEQYF. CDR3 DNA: TGCGCCAGCAGCCGAACCATGCGGGCTTCCCGGTACGAGCAGTACTTC.

CDR3 sequence: CASSDLQVPEQYF. CDR3 DNA sequence: TGTGCCAGCAGTGACCTGCAGGTACCCGAGCAGTACTTC. The chain combines TRBV6-1 with TRBJ2-7; unclear D gene. This CDR3 is built from 13 residues. Trimming stripped 3 bases from V and 6 bases from J, with 12 bases between. The germline CDR1 and CDR2 sequences are MNHNS and SASEGT.

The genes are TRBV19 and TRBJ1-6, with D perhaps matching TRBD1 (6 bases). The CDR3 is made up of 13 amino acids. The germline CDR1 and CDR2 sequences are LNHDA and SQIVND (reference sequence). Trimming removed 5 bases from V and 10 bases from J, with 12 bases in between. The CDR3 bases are TGTGCCAGTAGTTCTACAGGGAAATCACCCCTCCACTTT. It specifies CASSSTGKSPLHF.

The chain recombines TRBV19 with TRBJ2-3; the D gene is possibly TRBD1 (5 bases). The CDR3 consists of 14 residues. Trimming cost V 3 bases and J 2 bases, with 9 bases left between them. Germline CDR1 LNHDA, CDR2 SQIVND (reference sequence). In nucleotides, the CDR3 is TGTGCCAGTAGTATGCAGGGTTCCACAGATACGCAGTATTTT. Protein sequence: CASSMQGSTDTQYF.